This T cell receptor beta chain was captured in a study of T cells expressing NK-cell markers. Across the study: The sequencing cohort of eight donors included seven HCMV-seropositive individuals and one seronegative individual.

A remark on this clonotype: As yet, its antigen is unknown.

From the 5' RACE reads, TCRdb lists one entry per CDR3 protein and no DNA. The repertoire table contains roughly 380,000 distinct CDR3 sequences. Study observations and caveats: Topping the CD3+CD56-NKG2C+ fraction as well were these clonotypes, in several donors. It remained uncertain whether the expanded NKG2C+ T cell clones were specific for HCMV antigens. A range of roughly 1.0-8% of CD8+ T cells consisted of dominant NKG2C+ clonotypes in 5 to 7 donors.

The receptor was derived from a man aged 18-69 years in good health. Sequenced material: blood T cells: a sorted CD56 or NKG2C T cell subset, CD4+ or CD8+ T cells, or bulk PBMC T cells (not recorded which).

Here the CDR3 reads CASSPRRGTGELFF. The chain is built from TRBV4-2 and TRBJ2-2; the D call of TRBD1 rests on TCRdb alone, since no DNA is present to check it. The CDR3 is 14 amino acids. CDR1 is LGHNA, CDR2 YNFKEQ, per germline.